These 27 T cell receptor beta chains came from one sample sequenced in a study of shared clonotypes between healthy human individuals. Profiling relied on immunoSEQ multiplex PCR, and the TCRdb table lists in-frame clones only, not all of them. This table holds some 200,000 clones, 66% found once. The sample was memory CD4+ T cells sorted from blood. This sample's subset: CD45RA-negative fraction. These receptor sequences come from a man aged 30 to 45 in good health.

The chain is built from TRBV5-1 and TRBJ2-3; 14 bases are a match to TRBD2. Germline loops: CDR1 SGHRS, CDR2 YFSETQ. Losses at the gene ends were 6 bases for V and 7 bases for J; bases not matched to a gene: 16. The CDR3 is 18 amino acids. The CDR3 is CASTLRGQTSGRANTQYF. The CDR3 bases are TGCGCCAGCACCCTTCGGGGACAGACTAGCGGGAGGGCAAATACGCAGTATTTT.

The chain recombines TRBV19 with TRBJ1-1; 8 bases match TRBD1. Trimming took 5 bases from V and 13 from J; bases not matched to a gene: 18. CDR3 length: 15 amino acids. Germline V gives CDR1 LNHDA, CDR2 SQIVND (reference sequence). For the CDR3, the DNA is TGTGCCAGTAGTGTAAGCCGGGACAGGTCCCCGAAATTTTTCTTT. It specifies CASSVSRDRSPKFFF.

This clone was counted only a few times. The CDR3, as DNA: TGTGCCAGCAGCCCCCTAGGTTGGGACAGTGGCTACACCTTC. Translating gives CASSPLGWDSGYTF. V and J are TRBV7-8 and TRBJ1-2; 7 bases line up with TRBD1. Germline V gives CDR1 SGHVS, CDR2 FQNEAQ. The CDR3 is made up of 14 amino acids. J was trimmed by 7 bases and V by 5 bases; bases with no gene match: 10. The entire variable domain, with the rest obtained from reference TRBV7-8 and TRBJ1-2, is as follows: GAGVSQSPRYKVAKRGQDVALRCDPISGHVSLFWYQQALGQGPEFLTYFQNEAQLDKSGLPSDRFFAERPEGSVSTLKIQRTQQEDSAVYLCASSPLGWDSGYTFGSGTRLTVV.

The chain recombines TRBV6-1 with TRBJ1-4; TRBD1 matches 8 bases. The germline V gene has CDR1 MNHNS and CDR2 SASEGT. Trimming cost V 6 bases and J 7 bases; bases outside gene matches: 7. The CDR3 runs to 14 residues. CDR3 loop: CASSPWTGIEKLFF. As DNA, the CDR3 is TGTGCCAGCAGCCCATGGACAGGGATTGAAAAACTGTTTTTT.

Notes on this clone: This may stem from a read error, because a much larger clone lies one nucleotide away. V is TRBV18 and J is TRBJ2-7; TRBD1 matches 7 bases. Trimming cost V 5 bases and J 3 bases; bases outside gene matches: 1. The CDR3 spans 12 residues. CDR1 is KGHSH, CDR2 LQKENI, per germline. CDR3 nucleotides: TGTGCCAGCTCAGCAGGGGGCTACGAGCAGTACTTC. It codes for CASSAGGYEQYF. The variable domain in full, with the rest retrieved from reference TRBV18 and TRBJ2-7, is NAGVMQNPRHLVRRRGQEARLRCSPMKGHSHVYWYRQLPEEGLKFMVYLQKENIIDESGMPKERFSAEFPKEGPSILRIQQVVRGDSAAYFCASSAGGYEQYFGPGTRLTVT.

The gene calls are TRBV2 and TRBJ2-7, with D unresolved. CDR3 size: 11 residues. Germline V lookup: CDR1 SNHLY, CDR2 FYNNEI. Trimming shortened V by 2 bases and J by 5 bases, and 4 bases separated the two germline ends. The CDR3, as DNA: TGTGCCAGCAGTGAATATAACGAGCAGTACTTC. Translation: CASSEYNEQYF.

The rearrangement uses TRBV11-1 and TRBJ2-5; D assignment may be TRBD1 or TRBD2 (6 bases each). The CDR3 extends over 13 amino acids. The germline CDR1 and CDR2 sequences are SGHAT and FQDESV (reference sequence). V was shortened by 7 bases and J by 1 base, with 10 bases between the two germline ends. CDR3 sequence reads: CASITGAQETQYF. CDR3 bases: TGTGCCAGCATTACGGGGGCCCAAGAGACCCAGTACTTC. Filled out from reference TRBV11-1 and TRBJ2-5, the complete variable domain reads EAEVAQSPRYKITEKSQAVAFWCDPISGHATLYWYRQILGQGPELLVQFQDESVVDDSQLPKDRFSAERLKGVDSTLKIQPAELGDSAMYLCASITGAQETQYFGPGTRLLVL.

This clone was seen at least ten times. This chain joins TRBV27 and TRBJ2-6; no clear D. V lost 5 bases and J lost 0, with 8 bases in between. CDR1 is MNHEY and CDR2 is SMNVEV in the germline V gene (reference sequence). The CDR3 is 15 residues long. This chain's CDR3 is CASSSRNSGANVLTF. CDR3 nucleotides: TGTGCCAGCAGTAGTCGAAACTCTGGGGCCAACGTCCTGACTTTC.

The rearrangement links TRBV30 to TRBJ1-3; possible D gene TRBD1, 5 bases. The CDR3 covers 15 residues. V gave up 0 bases and J gave up 4 bases, with 13 bases separating them. Per the germline V gene, CDR1 is GTSNPN and CDR2 is SVGIG (reference sequence). Here the CDR3 reads CAWSVGAAGGNTIYF. The CDR3 DNA is TGTGCCTGGAGTGTTGGGGCGGCGGGGGGAAACACCATATATTTT.

The rearrangement joins TRBV18 to TRBJ2-7; 9 nucleotides match TRBD2. The CDR3 has 16 amino acids. J gave up 4 bases and V 2 bases, and 9 bases lay outside the gene matches. CDR1 KGHSH and CDR2 LQKENI come from the germline V gene. The CDR3: CASSPDVSGSRYEQYF. Here the CDR3 DNA reads TGTGCCAGCTCACCAGACGTTAGCGGGAGTAGGTACGAGCAGTACTTC.

This chain connects TRBV27 to TRBJ2-7; D may be TRBD1 (8 bases). Trimming took off 5 bases at V and 2 bases at J, with 16 bases between the two ends. CDR3 length: 15 residues. Germline CDR1 reads MNHEY; CDR2 reads SMNVEV (reference sequence). CDR3 in amino acids: CASSPYRGGTYEQYF. CDR3 DNA sequence: TGTGCCAGCAGTCCATACAGGGGGGGAACCTACGAGCAGTACTTC.

The chain joins TRBV27 to TRBJ1-5; D possibly corresponds to TRBD1 (5 bases). V was clipped by 3 bases and J by 5 bases, with 5 bases between them. Germline values: CDR1 MNHEY, CDR2 SMNVEV (reference sequence). The CDR3 length is 12 residues. The CDR3 sequence: CASSFRDQPQHF. The CDR3 region has the DNA TGTGCCAGCAGTTTCAGGGATCAGCCCCAGCATTTT.

The CDR3 DNA reads TGTGCCAGCAGCTTAGGTCCGGGACTAAGCTACGAGCAGTACTTC. It specifies CASSLGPGLSYEQYF. V usage is TRBV7-2 and J usage is TRBJ2-7; 7 nucleotides agree with TRBD2. The CDR3 has 15 residues. Losses at the gene ends were 1 base for V and 3 bases for J; bases not matched to a gene: 6. The germline CDR1 and CDR2 sequences are SGHTA and FQGNSA.

The chain is built from TRBV7-2 and TRBJ1-4; 8 bases line up with TRBD1. CDR1 and CDR2 from the germline V gene are SGHTA and FQGNSA. The CDR3 runs to 16 residues. Trimming removed 3 bases from V and 6 bases from J; junction bases left unmatched: 9. DNA of the CDR3: TGTGCCAGCAGCTTCTGGGGGACAGGCGGTTATGAAAAACTGTTTTTT. Residues: CASSFWGTGGYEKLFF.

V is TRBV29-1 and J is TRBJ2-2, with D uncertain. The CDR3 contains 13 residues. The germline V gene encodes CDR1 SQVTM and CDR2 ANQGSEA. V was shortened by 3 bases and J by 6 bases, with 11 bases between the two germline ends. CDR3 protein: CSVDLSGAGELFF. The CDR3 nucleotides are TGCAGCGTTGACTTAAGTGGAGCCGGGGAGCTGTTTTTT.

The rearrangement uses TRBV27 and TRBJ2-6; D unclear. The germline gives CDR1 MNHEY, CDR2 SMNVEV (reference sequence). The V gene lost 7 bases and the J gene lost 4 bases, with 11 bases spanning the gap. The CDR3 runs to 14 residues. The DNA for the CDR3 is TGTGCCAGCACTTCTGTAGGGGGGGCCAACGTCCTGACTTTC. Translating it yields CASTSVGGANVLTF. Combining the CDR3 with reference TRBV27 and TRBJ2-6 gives the whole variable domain EAQVTQNPRYLITVTGKKLTVTCSQNMNHEYMSWYRQDPGLGLRQIYYSMNVEVTDKGDVPEGYKVSRKEKRNFPLILESPSPNQTSLYFCASTSVGGANVLTFGAGSRLTVL.

This clone was seen once. The chain is built from TRBV5-1 and TRBJ2-3, with TRBD2 matching over 8 bases. J was trimmed by 1 base and V by 6 bases; bases with no gene match: 1. Germline V gene data show CDR1 as SGHRS and CDR2 as YFSETQ. This CDR3 is 13 amino acids long. This CDR3 reads CASNSGGTDTQYF. The CDR3 nucleotides read TGCGCCAGCAATAGCGGGGGCACAGATACGCAGTATTTT.

At least ten counts were recorded for this clone. The gene calls are TRBV6-6 and TRBJ1-1; possibly TRBD1 for D (5 bases). The V end lost 5 bases, the J end lost 1 base, and 14 bases lay between the germline ends. CDR1 is MNHNY and CDR2 is SVGAGI in the germline V gene (reference sequence). The CDR3 totals 15 residues. For the CDR3, the DNA is TGTGCCAGCAGTCGACTCGAGGGGCCGAACACTGAAGCTTTCTTT. It encodes CASSRLEGPNTEAFF.

This clone has just a few counts. The rearrangement uses TRBV6-6 and TRBJ2-6; no firm D call. The CDR3 totals 15 residues. Germline values: CDR1 MNHNY, CDR2 SVGAGI (reference sequence). The ends were cut back, 6 bases at V and 0 bases at J, with 9 bases in the middle. The CDR3 is CASSPMNSGANVLTF. The CDR3 DNA follows: TGTGCCAGCAGCCCAATGAACTCTGGGGCCAACGTCCTGACTTTC.

The genes are TRBV7-7 and TRBJ2-5, with unresolved D. Germline values: CDR1 SSHAT, CDR2 FNYEAQ (reference sequence). There are 11 residues in the CDR3. Between the trimmed V and J ends, which lost 5 bases and 5 bases, there was a span of 6 bases. The CDR3 DNA reads as TGTGCCAGCAGCAACGGGGAGACCCAGTACTTC. This encodes CASSNGETQYF.

The J gene is TRBJ2-3, the V gene TRBV11-2, with 9 bases identical to TRBD2. Trimming cost V 1 base and J 0 bases; bases outside gene matches: 2. Germline CDR1 SGHAT, CDR2 FQNNGV. CDR3 length equals 16 residues. The CDR3 sequence is CASSLGTSESTDTQYF. The DNA for the CDR3 is TGTGCCAGCAGCTTAGGGACTAGCGAGAGCACAGATACGCAGTATTTT.

A few counts support this clone. The chain is built from TRBV2 and TRBJ2-1; D is uncertain. Trimming removed 3 bases at V and 9 bases at J, with 9 bases between. The CDR3 totals 12 residues. The germline V gene encodes CDR1 SNHLY and CDR2 FYNNEI. The CDR3 DNA reads TGTGCCAGCAGTGAGTATGGTAGTGAGCAGTTCTTC. Amino acids: CASSEYGSEQFF.

The chain recombines TRBV5-1 with TRBJ2-7; D is perhaps TRBD2 (6 bases). Germline assignment: CDR1 SGHRS and CDR2 YFSETQ. The V and J ends lost 4 bases and 5 bases respectively, with 19 bases between them. The CDR3 has 15 amino acids. CDR3: CASSAIGGFGDEQYF. CDR3 DNA sequence: TGCGCCAGCAGCGCCATAGGAGGGTTCGGGGACGAGCAGTACTTC. The full variable domain, with the rest looked up from reference TRBV5-1 and TRBJ2-7, is KAGVTQTPRYLIKTRGQQVTLSCSPISGHRSVSWYQQTPGQGLQFLFEYFSETQRNKGNFPGRFSGRQFSNSRSEMNVSTLELGDSALYLCASSAIGGFGDEQYFGPGTRLTVT.

V is TRBV5-6 and J is TRBJ1-4; 9 nucleotides line up with TRBD1. The CDR3 spans 15 residues. V shed 4 bases, J shed 8 bases, and the junction held 9 bases outside the gene matches. Germline CDR1 and CDR2: SGHDT and YYEEEE. In DNA form, the CDR3 reads TGTGCCAGCAGCCGGCGGACAGGGGTGGGCGAAAAACTGTTTTTT. Protein product: CASSRRTGVGEKLFF.

The rearrangement uses TRBV10-2 and TRBJ2-1; 10 bases align to TRBD2. CDR3 length equals 15 residues. The germline CDR1 and CDR2 sequences are WSHSY and SAAADI. The junction had 5 bases not matched to a gene; V was cut back by 3 bases and J by 6 bases. The CDR3 DNA is TGCGCCAGCAGTGATGGACTAGCGGCCATCAATGAGCAGTTCTTC. It specifies CASSDGLAAINEQFF.

The chain employs TRBV27 and TRBJ2-3; possible D gene TRBD1, 6 bases. Between the trimmed V and J ends, which lost 2 bases and 6 bases, there was a span of 15 bases. The CDR3 has 15 amino acids. CDR1 and CDR2 from the germline V gene are MNHEY and SMNVEV (reference sequence). The CDR3 DNA sequence: TGTGCCAGCAGTTTAGAGTCACGAAGGGGGGATACGCAGTATTTT. The encoded protein is CASSLESRRGDTQYF.

The gene calls are TRBV6-5 and TRBJ2-7; 8 positions match TRBD2. This CDR3 contains 15 residues. Per germline, CDR1 MNHEY and CDR2 SVGAGI. V lost 4 bases, J lost 1 base, and 6 bases stayed unmatched. The CDR3 region is CASSSAGGSSYEQYF. CDR3 nucleotides: TGTGCCAGCAGTTCGGCGGGAGGTTCTTCCTACGAGCAGTACTTC.